A selection of T cell receptor beta chains follows, all from one sample in a study of identical twins. A single record per CDR3 protein comes from TCRdb applying MiXCR to the 5' RACE reads. The top ten clones hold 0.5% to 0.65% of a sample with around 450,000 distinct CDR3 sequences, 12% to 15% of them seen once. These same data were also listed under a study on yellow fever vaccine responses in identical twins.

Sequences were obtained from CD4+ T cells sorted from blood. Receptors were obtained from a woman aged 18-29 years in good health. The CDR3 runs from the conserved cysteine through the conserved F or W. The D gene is left open where the match is weak. Part of the rows lack a size; the others show once, few, many or a class for expanded clones.

d_call j_call cdr3_length v_call clone_size cdr3_nt cdr3_aa
. TRBJ2-7 17 TRBV3-1 few TGTGCCAGCAGCCTGCACGGGGGTCAGGGGACTTTGGACGAGCAGTACTTC CASSLHGGQGTLDEQYF
TRBD2 TRBJ2-5 17 TRBV20-1 . TGCAGTGCTAGAGATTGGGGGGGGAGGGATGGTCGAGAGACCCAGTACTTC CSARDWGGRDGRETQYF
. TRBJ2-5 13 TRBV5-1 many TGCGCCAGCAGCTTGGTATCCGAAGAGACCCAGTACTTC CASSLVSEETQYF
. TRBJ2-1 15 TRBV19 few TGTGCCAGTAGTATAGGACAGCCGCTCTACAATGAGCAGTTCTTC CASSIGQPLYNEQFF
TRBD2 TRBJ2-1 15 TRBV7-2 . TGTGCCAGCAGCTTCGGGGGGAGGGTTGGCAATGAGCAGTTCTTC CASSFGGRVGNEQFF
. TRBJ2-4 13 TRBV4-3 many TGCGCCAGCAGCCTCAACCGCGGGGACATTCAGTACTTC CASSLNRGDIQYF
. TRBJ2-3 15 TRBV12-3/TRBV12-4 . TGTGCCAGCAGTGATACAGGGCTCATGGCAGATACGCAGTATTTT CASSDTGLMADTQYF
. TRBJ2-2 13 TRBV30 . TGTGCCTGGGGGTCCCGGAACACCGGGGAGCTGTTTTTT CAWGSRNTGELFF
. TRBJ2-7 12 TRBV20-1 . TGCAGTGCTACAAGGGATCCCTACGAGCAGTACTTC CSATRDPYEQYF
TRBD2 TRBJ2-7 15 TRBV6-2/TRBV6-3 . TGTGCCAGCAGTTACGGGACTAGCGGGTTTTTCGAGCAGTACTTC CASSYGTSGFFEQYF
. TRBJ2-7 12 TRBV11-2 few TGTGCCAGCAGCCGCCTCACCTACGAGCAGTACTTC CASSRLTYEQYF